This T cell receptor (beta chain) was sequenced for a study of cytomegalovirus exposure and HLA in healthy donors. The germline gives CDR1 MNHEY, CDR2 SVGAGI. This CDR3 region has 15 residues. The V end lost 6 bases, the J end lost 0 bases, and 12 bases lay between the germline ends. The PCR was carried out with 60 Vbeta primers and 13 Jbeta primers. Authors' methods: In a later analysis, of approximately 81 million unique beta chains, roughly 11 million appeared in at least two donors. The repertoire was sequenced with immunoSEQ multiplex PCR; TCRdb's copy has only in-frame clones and lacks some. V and J calls plus clone size are reproduced from that table; the DNA served to infer D and trimming. The sample contains around 100,000 clones, 75% to 85% of which appear only once. Study-level points and caveats: Clonal expansion, a later analysis showed, was greater in HLA-associated TCR beta chains than in equally common others. As a later analysis showed, several of the most significant clusters appeared to be linked to common viral pathogens.

Turning to this clone: Its antigen is currently unknown.

The genes are TRBV6-5 and TRBJ2-1; perhaps TRBD2 as D (6 bases). Sequencing was performed on PBMCs. This sequence was found in a man aged 30 to 45 in good health and CMV-seropositive. This CDR3 is CASRTRGSSYNEQFF. The DNA for the CDR3 is TGTGCCAGCAGGACACGGGGGAGCTCCTACAATGAGCAGTTCTTC.